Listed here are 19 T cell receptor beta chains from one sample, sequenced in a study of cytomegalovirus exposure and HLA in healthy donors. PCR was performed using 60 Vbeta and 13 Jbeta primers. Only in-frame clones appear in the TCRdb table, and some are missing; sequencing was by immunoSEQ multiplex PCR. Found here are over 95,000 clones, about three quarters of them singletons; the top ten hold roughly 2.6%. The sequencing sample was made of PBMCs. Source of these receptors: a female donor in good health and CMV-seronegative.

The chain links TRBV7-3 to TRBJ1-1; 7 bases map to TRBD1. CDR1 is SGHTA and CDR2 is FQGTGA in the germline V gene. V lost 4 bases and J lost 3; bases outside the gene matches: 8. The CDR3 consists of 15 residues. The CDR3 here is CASSSGQGGYTEAFF. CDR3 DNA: TGTGCCAGCAGCTCGGGGCAGGGGGGATACACTGAAGCTTTCTTT. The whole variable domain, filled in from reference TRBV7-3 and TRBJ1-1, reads GAGVSQTPSNKVTEKGKYVELRCDPISGHTALYWYRQSLGQGPEFLIYFQGTGAADDSGLPNDRFFAVRPEGSVSTLKIQRTERGDSAVYLCASSSGQGGYTEAFFGQGTRLTVV.

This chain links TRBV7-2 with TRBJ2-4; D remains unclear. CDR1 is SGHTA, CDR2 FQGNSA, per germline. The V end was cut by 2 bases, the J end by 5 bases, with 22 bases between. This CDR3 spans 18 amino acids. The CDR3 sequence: CASSLFLLELPEENIQYF. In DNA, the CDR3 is TGTGCCAGCAGCTTATTCCTCTTGGAGCTCCCCGAGGAAAACATTCAGTACTTC.

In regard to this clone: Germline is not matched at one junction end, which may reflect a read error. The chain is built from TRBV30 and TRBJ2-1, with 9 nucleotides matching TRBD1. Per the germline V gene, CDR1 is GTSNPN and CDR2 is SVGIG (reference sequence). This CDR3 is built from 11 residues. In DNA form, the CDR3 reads TGTGCCTGGAGTCAACAGGGGGCCTGGGTCTTC. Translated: CAWSQQGAWVF.

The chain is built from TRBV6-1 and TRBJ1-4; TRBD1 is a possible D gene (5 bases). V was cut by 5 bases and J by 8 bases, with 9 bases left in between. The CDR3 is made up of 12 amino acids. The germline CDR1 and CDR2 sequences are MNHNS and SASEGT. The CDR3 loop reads CASSSNREKLFF. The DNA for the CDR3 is TGTGCCAGCAGTTCCAACAGGGAAAAACTGTTTTTT.

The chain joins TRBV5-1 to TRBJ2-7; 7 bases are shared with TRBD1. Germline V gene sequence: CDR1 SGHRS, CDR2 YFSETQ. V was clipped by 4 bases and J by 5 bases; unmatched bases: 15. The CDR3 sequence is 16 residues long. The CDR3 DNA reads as TGCGCCAGCAGCAGGGCCGACAGGGCGTCTGCAGACGAGCAGTACTTC. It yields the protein CASSRADRASADEQYF. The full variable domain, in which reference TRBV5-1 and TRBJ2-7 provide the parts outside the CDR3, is KAGVTQTPRYLIKTRGQQVTLSCSPISGHRSVSWYQQTPGQGLQFLFEYFSETQRNKGNFPGRFSGRQFSNSRSEMNVSTLELGDSALYLCASSRADRASADEQYFGPGTRLTVT.

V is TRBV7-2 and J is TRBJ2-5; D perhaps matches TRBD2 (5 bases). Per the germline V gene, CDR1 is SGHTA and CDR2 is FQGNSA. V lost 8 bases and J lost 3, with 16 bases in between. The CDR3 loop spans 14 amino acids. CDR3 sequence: CASRRSRVKETQYF. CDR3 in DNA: TGTGCCAGCCGACGGTCGCGGGTAAAAGAGACCCAGTACTTC.

CDR3 in DNA: TGTGCCAGCGCCGCCTTTACTAGCGGGGTAGATACGCAGTATTTT. Translation: CASAAFTSGVDTQYF. This chain connects TRBV27 to TRBJ2-3; 10 bases match TRBD2. Trimming took 8 bases from V and 5 from J; bases not matched to a gene: 10. Germline-derived CDR1 and CDR2 are MNHEY and SMNVEV (reference sequence). This CDR3 comprises 15 residues.

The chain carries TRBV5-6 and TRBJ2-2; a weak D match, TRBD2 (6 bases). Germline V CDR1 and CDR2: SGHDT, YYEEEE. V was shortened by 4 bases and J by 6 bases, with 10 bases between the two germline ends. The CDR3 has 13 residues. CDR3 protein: CASSGASAGELFF. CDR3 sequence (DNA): TGTGCCAGCAGCGGGGCTAGCGCCGGGGAGCTGTTTTTT.

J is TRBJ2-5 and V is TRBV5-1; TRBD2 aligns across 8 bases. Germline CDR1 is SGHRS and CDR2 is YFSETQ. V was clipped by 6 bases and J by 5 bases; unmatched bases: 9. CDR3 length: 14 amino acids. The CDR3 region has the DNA TGCGCCAGCACCCCGGGGGGGCGCGGGGAGACCCAGTACTTC. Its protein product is CASTPGGRGETQYF.

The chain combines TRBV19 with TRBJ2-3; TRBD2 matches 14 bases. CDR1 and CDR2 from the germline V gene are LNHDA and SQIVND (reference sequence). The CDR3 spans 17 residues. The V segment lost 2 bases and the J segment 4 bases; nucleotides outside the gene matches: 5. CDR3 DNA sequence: TGTGCCAGTAGTATAATGCGACTAGCGGGGGGGTCAGATACGCAGTATTTT. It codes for CASSIMRLAGGSDTQYF.

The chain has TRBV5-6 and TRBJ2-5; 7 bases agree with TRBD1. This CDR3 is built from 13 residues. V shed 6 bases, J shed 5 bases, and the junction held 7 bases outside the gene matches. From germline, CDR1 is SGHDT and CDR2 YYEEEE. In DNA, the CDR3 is TGTGCCAGCAACGGAGGACAGGCGGAGACCCAGTACTTC. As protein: CASNGGQAETQYF.

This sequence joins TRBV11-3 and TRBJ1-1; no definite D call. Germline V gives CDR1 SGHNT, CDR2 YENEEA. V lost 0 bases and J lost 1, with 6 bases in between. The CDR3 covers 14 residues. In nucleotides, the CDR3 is TGTGCCAGCAGCTTAGATTCCGGGAACACTGAAGCTTTCTTT. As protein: CASSLDSGNTEAFF.

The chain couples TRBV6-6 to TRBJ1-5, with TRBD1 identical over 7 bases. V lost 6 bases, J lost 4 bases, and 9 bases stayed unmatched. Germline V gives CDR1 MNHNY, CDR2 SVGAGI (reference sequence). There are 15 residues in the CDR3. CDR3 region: CASSNINRGNQPQHF. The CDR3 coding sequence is TGTGCCAGCAGCAATATTAACAGGGGAAATCAGCCCCAGCATTTT.

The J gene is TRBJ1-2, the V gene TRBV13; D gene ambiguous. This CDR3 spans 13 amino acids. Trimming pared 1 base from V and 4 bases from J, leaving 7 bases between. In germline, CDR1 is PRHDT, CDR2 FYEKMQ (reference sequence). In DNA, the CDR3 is TGTGCCAGCAGCTTAGTCTCCAGCTATGGCTACACCTTC. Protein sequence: CASSLVSSYGYTF.

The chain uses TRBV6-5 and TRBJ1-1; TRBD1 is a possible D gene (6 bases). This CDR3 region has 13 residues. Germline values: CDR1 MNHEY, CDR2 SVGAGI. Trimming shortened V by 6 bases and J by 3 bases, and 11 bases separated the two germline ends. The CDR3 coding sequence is TGTGCCAGCAGAAACAGGGCGGACACTGAAGCTTTCTTT. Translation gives CASRNRADTEAFF.

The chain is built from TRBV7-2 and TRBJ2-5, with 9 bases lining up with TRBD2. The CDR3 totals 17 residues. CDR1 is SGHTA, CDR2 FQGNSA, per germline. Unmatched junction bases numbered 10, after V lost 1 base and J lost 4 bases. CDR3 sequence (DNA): TGTGCCAGCAGCTTAGTTCTGCCTAGCGGGATGGGAGAGACCCAGTACTTC. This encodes CASSLVLPSGMGETQYF.

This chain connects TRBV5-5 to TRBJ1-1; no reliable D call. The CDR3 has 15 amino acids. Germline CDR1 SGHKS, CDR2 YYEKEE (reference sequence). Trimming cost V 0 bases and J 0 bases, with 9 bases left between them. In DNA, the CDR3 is TGTGCCAGCAGCTTGGAGGCGGCGGTGAACACTGAAGCTTTCTTT. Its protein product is CASSLEAAVNTEAFF.

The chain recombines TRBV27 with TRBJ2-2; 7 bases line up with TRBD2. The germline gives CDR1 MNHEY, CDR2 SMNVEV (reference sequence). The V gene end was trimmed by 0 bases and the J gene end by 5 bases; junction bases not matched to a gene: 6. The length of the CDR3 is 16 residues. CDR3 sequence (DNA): TGTGCCAGCAGTTTATCGGGGGGGAGTCGGACCGGGGAGCTGTTTTTT. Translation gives CASSLSGGSRTGELFF.

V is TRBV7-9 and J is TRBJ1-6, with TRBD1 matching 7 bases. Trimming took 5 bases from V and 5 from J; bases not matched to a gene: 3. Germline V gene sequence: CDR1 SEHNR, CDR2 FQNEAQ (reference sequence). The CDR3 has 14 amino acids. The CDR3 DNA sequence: TGTGCCAGCAGCCCTGGGACAGATAATTCACCCCTCCACTTT. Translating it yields CASSPGTDNSPLHF.